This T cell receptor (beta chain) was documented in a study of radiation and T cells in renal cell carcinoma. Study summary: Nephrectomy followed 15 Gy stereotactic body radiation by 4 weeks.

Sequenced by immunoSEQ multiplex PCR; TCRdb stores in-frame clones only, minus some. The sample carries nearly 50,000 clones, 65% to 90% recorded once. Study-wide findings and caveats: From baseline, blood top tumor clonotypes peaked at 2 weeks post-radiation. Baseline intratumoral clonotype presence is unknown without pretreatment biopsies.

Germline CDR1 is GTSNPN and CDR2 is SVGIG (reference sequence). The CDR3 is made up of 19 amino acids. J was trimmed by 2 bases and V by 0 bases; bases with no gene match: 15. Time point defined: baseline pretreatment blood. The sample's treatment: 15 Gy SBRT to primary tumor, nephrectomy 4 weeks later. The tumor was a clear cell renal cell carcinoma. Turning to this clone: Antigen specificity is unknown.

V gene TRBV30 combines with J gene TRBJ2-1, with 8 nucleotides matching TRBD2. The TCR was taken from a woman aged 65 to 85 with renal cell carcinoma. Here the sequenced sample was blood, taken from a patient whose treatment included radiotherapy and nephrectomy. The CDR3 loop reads CAWSVPPIRGRLPYNEQFF. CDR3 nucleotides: TGTGCCTGGAGTGTACCACCCATTCGCGGGAGGCTCCCCTACAATGAGCAGTTCTTC.